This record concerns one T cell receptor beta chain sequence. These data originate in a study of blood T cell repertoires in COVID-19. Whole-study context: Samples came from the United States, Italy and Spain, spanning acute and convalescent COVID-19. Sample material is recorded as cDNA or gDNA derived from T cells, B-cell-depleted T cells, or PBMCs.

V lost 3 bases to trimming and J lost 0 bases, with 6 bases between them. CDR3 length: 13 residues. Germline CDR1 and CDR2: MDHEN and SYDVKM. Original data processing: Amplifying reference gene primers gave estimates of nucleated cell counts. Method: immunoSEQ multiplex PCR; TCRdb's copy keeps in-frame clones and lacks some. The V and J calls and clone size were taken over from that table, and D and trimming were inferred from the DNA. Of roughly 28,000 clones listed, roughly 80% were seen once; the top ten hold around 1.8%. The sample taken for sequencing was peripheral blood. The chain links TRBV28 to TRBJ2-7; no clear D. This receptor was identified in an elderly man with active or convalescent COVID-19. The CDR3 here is CASSLTGSYEQYF. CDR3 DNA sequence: TGTGCCAGCAGTTTGACGGGCTCCTACGAGCAGTACTTC. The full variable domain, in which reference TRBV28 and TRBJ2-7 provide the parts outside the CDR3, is DVKVTQSSRYLVKRTGEKVFLECVQDMDHENMFWYRQDPGLGLRLIYFSYDVKMKEKGDIPEGYSVSREKKERFSLILESASTNQTSMYLCASSLTGSYEQYFGPGTRLTVT.